The T cell receptor (beta chain) under discussion was sequenced for a study of cytomegalovirus exposure and HLA in healthy donors. Study details: The same platform used for the approximately 700 first-cohort repertoires was also used for the roughly 120 validation repertoires, as a later analysis reported. General study findings and limits: In the approximately 120 validation repertoires, a later analysis found that first-cohort TCR clusters tended to co-occur. A classifier reportedly called cytomegalovirus status with high sensitivity and specificity.

Here immunoSEQ multiplex PCR was the method, and the copy in TCRdb shows in-frame clones only, minus some. Among about 150,000 clones listed, 86% were seen once. Note on this clone: The target antigen is unknown.

The ends lost 3 bases at V and 0 bases at J; junction bases unmatched: 7. CDR3 length: 17 residues. CDR1 SNHLY and CDR2 FYNNEI come from the germline V gene. This TCR was sampled from a human donor in good health. The sequencing sample was made of PBMCs. The rearrangement links TRBV2 to TRBJ2-4, with 8 bases lining up with TRBD2. CDR3 DNA: TGTGCCAGCAGTGATCGTAGCGGGGTGGGAGCCAAAAACATTCAGTACTTC. It codes for CASSDRSGVGAKNIQYF. Full variable domain (missing parts from reference TRBV2 and TRBJ2-4): EPEVTQTPSHQVTQMGQEVILRCVPISNHLYFYWYRQILGQKVEFLVSFYNNEISEKSEIFDDQFSVERPDGSNFTLKIRSTKLEDSAMYFCASSDRSGVGAKNIQYFGAGTRLSVL.